The present T cell receptor (beta chain) was sequenced within a study of siplizumab effects on memory and regulatory T cells. Study-level results: Siplizumab, the agent tested, significantly reduced alloreactive sequences traceable to unstimulated CD4+ memory cells. Naive T cells seemed more diverse than memory cells and seemed major alloresponse contributors.

Trimming removed 1 base from V and 1 base from J, with 16 bases in between. Germline V gene data show CDR1 as MGHRA and CDR2 as YSYEKL. This CDR3 has 17 residues. The protocol was immunoSEQ multiplex PCR, while the TCRdb copy is restricted to in-frame clones and leaves out a portion. This repertoire shows some 97,000 clones, roughly 92% found once; its top ten account for around 0.6%. This clone occurred once. Its antigen is currently unknown. The rearrangement joins TRBV4-1 to TRBJ1-1; D might be TRBD1 (5 bases). Sequencing used Tregs sorted from blood. This receptor was taken from a human donor in good health. Written as DNA, the CDR3 is TGCGCCAGCAGCCAAGGCGGGGCAGGGTCCCAGAACACTGAAGCTTTCTTT. As protein: CASSQGGAGSQNTEAFF.